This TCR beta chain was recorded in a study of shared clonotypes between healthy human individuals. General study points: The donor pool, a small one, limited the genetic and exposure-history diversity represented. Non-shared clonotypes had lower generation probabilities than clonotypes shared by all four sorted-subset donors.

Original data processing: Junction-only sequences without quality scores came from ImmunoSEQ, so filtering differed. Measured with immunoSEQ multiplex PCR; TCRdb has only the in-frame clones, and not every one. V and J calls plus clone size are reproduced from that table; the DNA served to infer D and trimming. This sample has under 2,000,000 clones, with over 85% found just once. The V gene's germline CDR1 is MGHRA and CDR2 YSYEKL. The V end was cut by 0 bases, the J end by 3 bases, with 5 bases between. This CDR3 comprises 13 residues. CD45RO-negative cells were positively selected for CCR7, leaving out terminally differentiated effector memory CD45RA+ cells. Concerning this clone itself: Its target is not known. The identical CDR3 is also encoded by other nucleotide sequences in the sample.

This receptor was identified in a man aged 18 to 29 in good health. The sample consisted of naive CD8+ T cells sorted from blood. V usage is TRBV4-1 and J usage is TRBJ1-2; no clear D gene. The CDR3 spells CASSQDRDYGYTF. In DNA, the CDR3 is TGCGCCAGCAGCCAAGACAGAGACTATGGCTACACCTTC.